Below are 15 T cell receptor beta chains sequenced from a single sample in a study of glioma-infiltrating T cells after dendritic cell vaccination. Time point defined: after dendritic cell vaccination, including at tumor progression/relapse. The data were produced by immunoSEQ multiplex PCR, yet TCRdb's version contains in-frame clones alone and is incomplete. The sample consists of 99,000 or so clones, roughly 80% of them appearing once. The material was blood, obtained after dendritic cell vaccination. These TCRs come from a human donor with glioblastoma.

This clone has only a few counts. The chain uses TRBV5-1 and TRBJ1-1, with D hard to call. The CDR3 sequence is 14 residues long. Between the trimmed V and J ends, which lost 0 bases and 1 base, there was a span of 7 bases. Germline CDR1 is SGHRS and CDR2 is YFSETQ. The CDR3 region is CASSLDGGNTEAFF. The DNA for the CDR3 is TGCGCCAGCAGCTTGGACGGTGGGAACACTGAAGCTTTCTTT. Looking up the rest from reference TRBV5-1 and TRBJ1-1 gives the full variable domain: KAGVTQTPRYLIKTRGQQVTLSCSPISGHRSVSWYQQTPGQGLQFLFEYFSETQRNKGNFPGRFSGRQFSNSRSEMNVSTLELGDSALYLCASSLDGGNTEAFFGQGTRLTVV.

The chain couples TRBV10-3 to TRBJ1-4; 10 bases are a match to TRBD1. Trimming cost V 5 bases and J 8 bases; bases outside gene matches: 5. The CDR3 runs 14 residues. Germline V lookup: CDR1 ENHRY, CDR2 SYGVKD. The CDR3 loop reads CAISPGQGNEKLFF. For the CDR3, the DNA is TGTGCCATCAGTCCGGGACAGGGGAACGAAAAACTGTTTTTT.

The CDR3 DNA sequence: TGTGCCAGCAGCAAAGCCGGGACAGAAAAATCCTACGAGCAGTACTTC. Its protein is CASSKAGTEKSYEQYF. The genes are TRBV21-1 and TRBJ2-7; whether TRBD1, the table's D call, matches the DNA was not checked. TRBV21-1 is listed as a pseudogene. The CDR3 has 16 residues.

The V gene is TRBV28, the J gene TRBJ2-7, with 9 bases matching TRBD1. The CDR3 is 14 amino acids. V shed 5 bases, J shed 3 bases, and the junction held 5 bases outside the gene matches. Germline V CDR1 and CDR2: MDHEN, SYDVKM. The CDR3 DNA is TGTGCCAGCAGTCCCCGGACAGGGGACTACGAGCAGTACTTC. Translated, it gives CASSPRTGDYEQYF. Full variable domain (outside the CDR3, taken from reference TRBV28 and TRBJ2-7): DVKVTQSSRYLVKRTGEKVFLECVQDMDHENMFWYRQDPGLGLRLIYFSYDVKMKEKGDIPEGYSVSREKKERFSLILESASTNQTSMYLCASSPRTGDYEQYFGPGTRLTVT.

V gene TRBV5-6 combines with J gene TRBJ1-5; D call uncertain. The CDR3 has 14 amino acids. Trimming removed 3 bases from V and 4 bases from J, with 11 bases in between. Germline V gene data show CDR1 as SGHDT and CDR2 as YYEEEE. CDR3 in DNA: TGTGCCAGCAGCTGGAGGGCTGGGAATCAGCCCCAGCATTTT. It is translated as CASSWRAGNQPQHF.

J is TRBJ1-2 and V is TRBV6-5; D not certain. CDR1 is MNHEY, CDR2 SVGAGI, per germline. The CDR3 has 12 residues. V dropped 6 bases and J dropped 4 bases, with 9 bases sitting between them. The CDR3: CASRAGAYGYTF. The CDR3 nucleotides are TGTGCCAGCAGGGCAGGTGCCTATGGCTACACCTTC.

CDR3 protein: CASSKGQGLGSPLHF. The CDR3 region has the DNA TGCGCCAGCAGCAAGGGACAGGGCTTGGGTTCACCCCTCCACTTT. V and J are TRBV5-1 and TRBJ1-6; 9 positions match TRBD1. V trimming: 4 bases; J trimming: 9 bases; junction bases outside the gene matches: 8. The CDR3 contains 15 residues. Per the germline V gene, CDR1 is SGHRS and CDR2 is YFSETQ.

This clone appeared a few times. As DNA, the CDR3 is TGTGCCAGCAGCGTCCCCTCTAGCGGGGGGAAATATGAGCAGTTCTTC. As protein: CASSVPSSGGKYEQFF. The rearrangement links TRBV11-2 to TRBJ2-1, with TRBD2 matching 11 bases. Germline loops: CDR1 SGHAT, CDR2 FQNNGV. Trimming cost V 5 bases and J 8 bases; bases outside gene matches: 11. The CDR3 totals 16 residues. Supplemented by reference TRBV11-2 and TRBJ2-1, the full variable domain reads EAGVAQSPRYKIIEKRQSVAFWCNPISGHATLYWYQQILGQGPKLLIQFQNNGVVDDSQLPKDRFSAERLKGVDSTLKIQPAKLEDSAVYLCASSVPSSGGKYEQFFGPGTRLTVL.

The CDR3 coding sequence is TGTGCCAGCACCAACAGAAATGGAAACACCATATATTTT. Translated, it gives CASTNRNGNTIYF. The chain carries TRBV6-5 and TRBJ1-3; D ambiguous. Per germline, CDR1 MNHEY and CDR2 SVGAGI. V was trimmed by 7 bases and J by 3 bases, leaving 10 bases between them. The CDR3 has 13 amino acids.

This clone showed up just a few times. The V and J genes are TRBV4-1 and TRBJ1-5, with TRBD1 matching over 7 bases. This CDR3 contains 15 residues. Germline CDR1 is MGHRA and CDR2 is YSYEKL. Germline trimming cut 1 base from V and 5 bases from J; bases unmatched to any gene: 5. CDR3 protein: CASSQAPTGDQPQHF. The CDR3 DNA follows: TGCGCCAGCAGCCAAGCTCCAACAGGGGATCAGCCCCAGCATTTT.

V and J are TRBV19 and TRBJ1-5, with 10 bases lining up with TRBD1. This CDR3 is 18 amino acids long. Germline lookup yields CDR1 LNHDA and CDR2 SQIVND (reference sequence). With 6 bases clipped from V and 5 bases from J, the junction kept 16 bases outside the gene matches. The CDR3 loop reads CASSLEGLDRGVHQPQHF. The DNA for the CDR3 is TGTGCCAGTAGCCTGGAGGGTCTGGACAGGGGGGTCCATCAGCCCCAGCATTTT.

This clone was detected only once. V gene TRBV29-1 combines with J gene TRBJ2-1; 10 nucleotides match TRBD2. Trimming cost V 7 bases and J 7 bases; bases outside gene matches: 7. The CDR3 contains 13 residues. From germline, CDR1 is SQVTM and CDR2 ANQGSEA. The CDR3 protein is CSASSGSLNEQFF. The CDR3 coding sequence is TGCAGCGCCTCTAGCGGGAGTCTGAATGAGCAGTTCTTC.

The V gene is TRBV5-1, the J gene TRBJ2-5, with 9 bases that match TRBD2. From germline, CDR1 is SGHRS and CDR2 YFSETQ. Germline trimming cut 1 base from V and 3 bases from J; bases unmatched to any gene: 7. The CDR3 covers 16 residues. The CDR3 reads CASSLSIKREEETQYF. DNA of the CDR3: TGCGCCAGCAGCTTGAGTATAAAGCGGGAGGAAGAGACCCAGTACTTC.

This chain links TRBV10-3 with TRBJ2-1; tentative D call: TRBD1 (5 bases). The length of the CDR3 is 15 residues. Germline V CDR1 and CDR2: ENHRY, SYGVKD. The V end was cut by 3 bases, the J end by 1 base, with 10 bases between. CDR3 DNA: TGTGCCATCAGTGACACAGGAGTATCCTACAATGAGCAGTTCTTC. Encoded protein: CAISDTGVSYNEQFF.

V gene TRBV9 combines with J gene TRBJ1-1, with D possibly matching TRBD1 (5 bases). The CDR3 contains 16 residues. In germline, CDR1 is SGDLS, CDR2 YYNGEE. V was cut by 0 bases and J by 0 bases, with 12 bases left in between. CDR3 in amino acids: CASSVARGEMNTEAFF. CDR3 in DNA: TGTGCCAGCAGCGTAGCCCGGGGGGAGATGAACACTGAAGCTTTCTTT.